What follows is one TCR beta chain and its context. This entry belongs to a study of T cell changes during pregnancy in multiple sclerosis. The repertoire was sequenced with immunoSEQ multiplex PCR; TCRdb's copy has only in-frame clones and lacks some. The data show about 69,000 clones, around 92% seen once. This CDR3 has 15 amino acids. CDR1 and CDR2 (germline): SGHTA, FQGNSA. The germline V and J ends were trimmed by 4 bases and 2 bases, with 12 bases remaining between them. The sequence derives from a female donor in good health, enrolled as a control in a pregnancy study. Sequenced material: peripheral blood, taken in the third trimester of pregnancy. The chain has TRBV7-2 and TRBJ1-5; tentatively, D is TRBD1 (5 bases). The chain's CDR3 is CASSYSGSGNQPQHF. The CDR3 nucleotides read TGTGCCAGCAGCTACTCAGGGTCGGGCAATCAGCCCCAGCATTTT.